These 6 T cell receptor beta chains were sequenced from one sample in a study of neurological immune-mediated disorders (dated by TCRdb to between 2019 and 2020). Taken with the paper, the label for time point translates to: technical triplicate 3. The receptor library was made with 5' RACE. TCRdb shows the sequencer as Illumina HiSeq 2500. TCRdb itself trimmed the public reads at Q25 with fastp, ran MiXCR and retained productive beta chains. Identical CDR3 protein sequences are pooled into one entry, listed with their most common genes and DNA. Counted in this sample were around 47,000 distinct CDR3 sequences; roughly 21% of them appeared once. The ten top clones hold about 4.7% of the sample. Sample: PBMCs. These receptors all come from a man aged 55 to 70 with HTLV-1-associated myelopathy (HAM/TSP).

The sample holds many counts of this clonotype. The CDR3: CASSQGRGTYEQYF. CDR3 DNA sequence: TGCGCCAGCAGCCAAGGGCGCGGGACCTACGAGCAGTACTTC. The chain employs TRBV4-1 and TRBJ2-7; a weak D match, TRBD2 (6 bases). Germline V lookup: CDR1 MGHRA, CDR2 YSYEKL. Trimming cost V 1 base and J 2 bases, with 9 bases left between them. This CDR3 contains 14 residues.

This clonotype occurred once. The chain couples TRBV10-1 to TRBJ2-1, with TRBD1 matching 7 bases. The CDR3 is 13 amino acids. Trimming removed 5 bases from V and 6 bases from J; junction bases left unmatched: 4. Germline lookup yields CDR1 WNHNN and CDR2 SYGVQD (reference sequence). CDR3 sequence (DNA): TGCGCCAGCAGTATGACAGGGTCCAATGAGCAGTTCTTC. Translating gives CASSMTGSNEQFF.

This clonotype came up many times. The chain combines TRBV13 with TRBJ1-3, with D unclear. The CDR3 runs to 15 residues. Germline lookup yields CDR1 PRHDT and CDR2 FYEKMQ (reference sequence). Trimming pared 5 bases from V and 0 bases from J, leaving 11 bases between. The CDR3 sequence is CASSQRGLSGNTIYF. CDR3 coding DNA: TGTGCCAGCAGCCAACGGGGTCTCTCTGGAAACACCATATATTTT. Together with reference TRBV13 and TRBJ1-3, the CDR3 gives the full variable domain: AAGVIQSPRHLIKEKRETATLKCYPIPRHDTVYWYQQGPGQDPQFLISFYEKMQSDKGSIPDRFSAQQFSDYHSELNMSSLELGDSALYFCASSQRGLSGNTIYFGEGSWLTVV.

There are many counts of this clonotype. V gene TRBV5-6 combines with J gene TRBJ1-2; perhaps TRBD1 as D (5 bases). V was trimmed by 1 base and J by 4 bases, leaving 5 bases between them. Germline CDR1 reads SGHDT; CDR2 reads YYEEEE. The CDR3 contains 12 residues. CDR3 in amino acids: CASSLTGYGYTF. CDR3 in DNA: TGTGCCAGCAGCTTGACAGGCTATGGCTACACCTTC.

The J gene is TRBJ1-1, the V gene TRBV20-1; D may be TRBD1 (6 bases). The germline V and J ends were trimmed by 4 bases and 5 bases, with 17 bases remaining between them. This CDR3 comprises 14 residues. Germline V gene data show CDR1 as DFQATT and CDR2 as SNEGSKA (reference sequence). CDR3 in DNA: TGCAGTGCTAACCACGGCGGGGGCCATACTGAAGCTTTCTTT. This translates into CSANHGGGHTEAFF.

In this sample, this clonotype turned up many times. The chain is built from TRBV3-1 and TRBJ2-1, with D perhaps matching TRBD1 (6 bases). The CDR3 is 13 residues long. Trimming cost V 0 bases and J 9 bases, with 9 bases left between them. Per the germline V gene, CDR1 is LGHDT and CDR2 is YNNKEL (reference sequence). CDR3 in DNA: TGTGCCAGCAGCCAAGAGAGGGGGATTGAGCAGTTCTTC. Amino acid sequence: CASSQERGIEQFF.